One T cell receptor (beta chain) is described in this entry. Antigen: not known. This table comes from immunoSEQ multiplex PCR, and its TCRdb copy is limited to in-frame clones, with some not included. This table has some 80,000 clones, approximately 85% appearing once. The source of the sample is a study of OX40 agonist ivuxolimab in advanced cancers. About the study: Hepatocellular carcinoma, melanoma, renal cell or head and neck cancer was diagnosed in the dose-escalation patients.

Trimming removed 4 bases from V and 0 bases from J, with 12 bases in between. Germline V gene lookup returns CDR1 SNHLY and CDR2 FYNNEI. The CDR3 is 15 amino acids. Study-wide points: CD4+ and CD8+ blood T cells expanded clonally by week 6 at 0.1 to 3.0 mg/kg.

The rearrangement links TRBV2 to TRBJ1-2, with D maybe TRBD1 (5 bases). The source of this sequence is an adult with an advanced solid tumor such as melanoma, head and neck, liver or kidney cancer. The sample was CD4+ or CD8+ T cells sorted from blood, taken in a trial of the OX40 agonist ivuxolimab. CDR3 region: CASSVTGRTNYGYTF. CDR3 sequence (DNA): TGTGCCAGCAGTGTAACAGGAAGAACTAACTATGGCTACACCTTC.